These T cell receptor beta chains were read from a single sample in a study of T cells in Graves' hyperthyroidism and ophthalmopathy. MiXCR, run by TCRdb on the multiplex PCR reads, gives a single entry per CDR3 protein. The table records roughly 200,000 distinct CDR3 sequences, about 16% of them present only once. The material sequenced was blood. All receptors come from a man aged 40-50 years with Graves' hyperthyroidism. Each CDR3 is given with its conserved first and last residue. The D gene is left open where the match is weak. The listing skips clone size in some rows; elsewhere it reads once, few, many or a size class.

CDR3 DNA: TGTGCCAGCAGCCGGGGGGGGGCCACAGATACGCAGTATTTT
CDR3 protein: CASSRGGATDTQYF
D gene: TRBD2
V gene: TRBV28
J gene: TRBJ2-3
clone size: -

CDR3 DNA: TGCGCCAGCAGCTTTGGGACTCGCACAGATACGCAGTATTTT
CDR3 protein: CASSFGTRTDTQYF
D gene: -
V gene: TRBV5-1
J gene: TRBJ2-3
clone size: many

CDR3 DNA: TGCGCCAGCAGCGGACAGCGCACAGATACGCAGTATTTT
CDR3 protein: CASSGQRTDTQYF
D gene: -
V gene: TRBV5-1
J gene: TRBJ2-3
clone size: -

CDR3 DNA: TGTGCCAGCCTCGACAGGACGAACACTGAAGCTTTCTTT
CDR3 protein: CASLDRTNTEAFF
D gene: -
V gene: TRBV2
J gene: TRBJ1-1
clone size: many

CDR3 DNA: TGTGCCAGCAGCCGACTAGCGGGGGGGTTCGAGACCCAGTACTTC
CDR3 protein: CASSRLAGGFETQYF
D gene: TRBD2
V gene: TRBV7-2
J gene: TRBJ2-5
clone size: few

CDR3 DNA: TGTGCCAGCAGTGAGGGACAGGTCTATGGCTACACCTTC
CDR3 protein: CASSEGQVYGYTF
D gene: TRBD1
V gene: TRBV2
J gene: TRBJ1-2
clone size: many

CDR3 DNA: TGTGCCACCAGCAGTCACAGGATGAGCACTGAAGCTTTCTTT
CDR3 protein: CATSSHRMSTEAFF
D gene: -
V gene: TRBV15
J gene: TRBJ1-1
clone size: once

CDR3 DNA: TGTGCCAGCAACGGGGGGACAGGATACAATGAGCAGTTCTTC
CDR3 protein: CASNGGTGYNEQFF
D gene: -
V gene: TRBV11-2
J gene: TRBJ2-1
clone size: few

CDR3 DNA: TGTGCCTGGAGTGCTGGGACTAGCGGATTCGATGAGCAGTTCTTC
CDR3 protein: CAWSAGTSGFDEQFF
D gene: TRBD2
V gene: TRBV30
J gene: TRBJ2-1
clone size: many

CDR3 DNA: TGCAGCGTTGAATTCTTACGGGACGAGCAGTTCTTC
CDR3 protein: CSVEFLRDEQFF
D gene: -
V gene: TRBV29-1
J gene: TRBJ2-1
clone size: many

CDR3 DNA: TGTGCCAGCAGTTTTGGACAGGCGGATGAAAAACTGTTTTTT
CDR3 protein: CASSFGQADEKLFF
D gene: TRBD1
V gene: TRBV12-3/TRBV12-4
J gene: TRBJ1-4
clone size: many

CDR3 DNA: TGTGCCAGCAGTTCCTTGATCGGGATGGATGAAAAACTGTTTTTT
CDR3 protein: CASSSLIGMDEKLFF
D gene: -
V gene: TRBV27
J gene: TRBJ1-4
clone size: many

CDR3 DNA: TGTGCCAGCAGTGAGTTAATTCGCGGGGAAAGCTCCTACAATGAGCAGTTCTTC
CDR3 protein: CASSELIRGESSYNEQFF
D gene: -
V gene: TRBV6-1
J gene: TRBJ2-1
clone size: few

CDR3 DNA: TGTGCCAGCAGCTTAAAGAGGAATCAGCCCCAGCATTTT
CDR3 protein: CASSLKRNQPQHF
D gene: -
V gene: TRBV7-6
J gene: TRBJ1-5
clone size: many

CDR3 DNA: TGCAGTGCTAGCCTCCCCCGATCTGGGGGCTACACCTTC
CDR3 protein: CSASLPRSGGYTF
D gene: -
V gene: TRBV20-1
J gene: TRBJ1-2
clone size: -

CDR3 DNA: TGTGCCAGCAGCGGGACAGGATCCTACGAGCAGTACTTC
CDR3 protein: CASSGTGSYEQYF
D gene: TRBD1
V gene: TRBV2
J gene: TRBJ2-7
clone size: many

CDR3 DNA: TGTGCCACCAGCGAAATAGGACAGGGGGGCACCGGGGAGCTGTTTTTT
CDR3 protein: CATSEIGQGGTGELFF
D gene: TRBD1
V gene: TRBV15
J gene: TRBJ2-2
clone size: many

CDR3 DNA: TGTGCCAGCAGACTTAGCGGGGATAACGGGGAGCTGTTTTTT
CDR3 protein: CASRLSGDNGELFF
D gene: TRBD2
V gene: TRBV9
J gene: TRBJ2-2
clone size: -

CDR3 DNA: TGTGCCAGCAGTGGGGACAGGGTACCTAGCACAGATACGCAGTATTTT
CDR3 protein: CASSGDRVPSTDTQYF
D gene: TRBD1
V gene: TRBV2
J gene: TRBJ2-3
clone size: many

CDR3 DNA: TGTGCCAGCAGCAACCGCGGGTCGAACACTGAAGCTTTCTTT
CDR3 protein: CASSNRGSNTEAFF
D gene: -
V gene: TRBV7-9
J gene: TRBJ1-1
clone size: many

CDR3 DNA: TGTGCCAGCAGCCAAGATACGGGATCGAACACCGGGGAGCTGTTTTTT
CDR3 protein: CASSQDTGSNTGELFF
D gene: -
V gene: TRBV4-2
J gene: TRBJ2-2
clone size: -

CDR3 DNA: TGTGCCAGTAGTCACATAGCGGGGGAAGAGACCCAGTACTTC
CDR3 protein: CASSHIAGEETQYF
D gene: TRBD2
V gene: TRBV19
J gene: TRBJ2-5
clone size: few